The entry that follows covers one T cell receptor (beta chain) sequence. Repertoires were generated with immunoSEQ multiplex PCR, while TCRdb's copy carries only in-frame clones and drops some. Here the sample spans around 180,000 clones, approximately 91% being singletons. The CDR3 length is 13 residues. The V gene lost 2 bases and the J gene lost 7 bases, with 9 bases spanning the gap. In germline, CDR1 is ENHRY, CDR2 SYGVKD. The data were taken from a study of control samples from healthy donors and cancer patients. The sequenced sample was blood. The TCR sequence derives from a woman in her thirties or forties in good health. The chain has TRBV10-3 and TRBJ2-1; D gene unclear. The CDR3 is CAISEIRDNEQFF. DNA of the CDR3: TGTGCCATCAGTGAGATTCGAGATAATGAGCAGTTCTTC.